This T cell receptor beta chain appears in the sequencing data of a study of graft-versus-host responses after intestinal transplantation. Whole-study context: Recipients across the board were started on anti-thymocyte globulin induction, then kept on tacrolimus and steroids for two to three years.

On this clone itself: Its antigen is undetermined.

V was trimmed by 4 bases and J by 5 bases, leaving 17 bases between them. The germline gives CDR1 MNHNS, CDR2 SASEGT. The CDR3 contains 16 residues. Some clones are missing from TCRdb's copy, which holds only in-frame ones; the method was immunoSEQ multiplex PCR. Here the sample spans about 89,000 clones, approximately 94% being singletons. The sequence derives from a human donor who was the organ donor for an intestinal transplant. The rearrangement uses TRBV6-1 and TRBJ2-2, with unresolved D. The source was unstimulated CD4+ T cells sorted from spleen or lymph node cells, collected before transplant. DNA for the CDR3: TGTGCCAGCAGTGGCTTGGCTCTTCCCCCGACCGGGGAGCTGTTTTTT. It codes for CASSGLALPPTGELFF.